This T cell receptor (beta chain) was sequenced for a study of CD8+ T cells in alopecia areata (dated by TCRdb to the late 2010s). For context, the study as a whole: The treated patients, all with moderate-to-severe alopecia areata, were enrolled in an open-label pilot trial of oral tofacitinib given at 5 to 10 mg twice daily. Scalp clonality was compared among normal scalp (n=4), patchy alopecia areata scalp (n=8), and alopecia totalis/universalis scalp (n=8). Biopsies were taken from tofacitinib-treated patients at baseline and again at 4 and 24 weeks into treatment, and several of those patients also had a later scalp biopsy. Amplification of TCRbeta CDR3 regions was done by immunoSEQ multiplex PCR using 35 Vbeta forward primers and 13 Jbeta reverse primers. On the human side, TCRbeta sequencing was run on scalp tissue and on sorted CD4+ and CD8+ peripheral blood T cells from healthy controls and from alopecia areata patients with either patchy or totalis/universalis disease. Disease severity in treated patients was measured with the SALT score, which quantifies the percentage of affected scalp surface area. The study used high-throughput TCRbeta sequencing to examine T cell clonal expansion in alopecia areata, in both the C3H/HeJ mouse model and human patients. Tofacitinib was administered for 6 to 18 months, and 6 months of follow-up off drug were then conducted to assess delayed response and recurrence. RNA was obtained with the PAXgene miRNA kit for fixed scalp, the miRNeasy kit for PBMCs, and the RNeasy kit for mouse skin.

Library preparation was by the immunoSEQ multiplex PCR assay. RNA was extracted from all samples and reverse transcribed into cDNA, which served as template for TCR sequencing. SuperScript III was used to make first-strand cDNA, primed with a 2:1 mix of oligo-dT and random hexamers. A synthetic immune receptor repertoire was used to assess amplification bias, and residual bias was removed computationally. The authors processed their data as follows. After raw reads were preprocessed to remove errors, the CDR3 was defined following IMGT conventions as running from the conserved cysteine to phenylalanine. To get clonality, Shannon entropy was normalized by log2 of the number of productive unique TCRs and the result was subtracted from 1. Whether scalp clones were CD4 or CD8 was inferred by matching scalp TCRbeta sequences against CD4 and CD8 repertoires sorted from blood. TCRdb carries this immuneACCESS record with in-frame sequences only. Its versions omit some clonotypes, under half of them owing to an unresolved V gene in the studies checked, with the rest unexplained. D and trimming were read from the DNA, whereas the V and J calls and clone size are those reported in that table. The sample table contains 150,000 to 200,000 clones; only one count was recorded for roughly 70% of them. The ten largest clones represent about 1.3% of the sample.

As to this clone: This receptor's antigen is unknown. Nothing much larger sits one base from this clone, and base qualities are not available.

This sample's treatment or condition label indicates: oral pan-JAK inhibitor, 5-10 mg twice daily. From alopecia areata patients, peripheral blood was collected along with lesional scalp punch biopsies. After PBMCs were isolated by density centrifugation and stained for CD3, CD4 and CD8, a FACSAria was used to sort CD4+ and CD8+ T cells. Summary of the overall study and its limitations: Tofacitinib significantly decreased scalp clonality and the number of expanded CD8+ clones among the top 100 scalp clones. Resident alphabeta T cells in normal human skin are also sequenced, complicating scalp TCR repertoire analysis, unlike mouse skin dominated by gammadelta T cells. Compared with normal scalp, lesional scalp had higher clonality and more expanded CD8+ clones, particularly in alopecia totalis/universalis, a pattern that suggests antigenic drive. Because the treated cohort was small and had just a single nonresponder, larger studies are needed to establish links between baseline CD8+ expansion and response. Shared TCR sequences between patients were less evident than in mice, which may be partly attributable to HLA diversity in the patient population. Many expanded lesional clones persisted in scalp and blood during tofacitinib treatment, which may partly explain relapse after stopping treatment.

The CDR3 runs 14 amino acids, cysteine and phenylalanine included. The only DNA kept is the CDR3, 42 bases in frame from the first base. CDR1 and CDR2 are read off the germline V gene as SQVTM and ANQGSEA. Compared with germline, V lacks 6 bases and J lacks 5 bases; bases without a gene match: 12. This sequence was found in a human donor with alopecia areata. The specimen was CD4+ T cells sorted from blood, collected around week 49, from a patient treated with tofacitinib. The chain links TRBV29-1 with TRBJ2-7; TRBD2 agrees with 8 junctional bases. Here the CDR3 is given as CSVVGLAGLNEQYF. The DNA sequence is given as TGCAGCGTGGTTGGGCTAGCGGGTCTCAACGAGCAGTACTTC.